Listed here are 25 T cell receptor beta chains from one sample, sequenced in a study of T cells expressing NK-cell markers. TCRdb reanalyzed the 5' RACE reads and collapses them to one entry per CDR3 protein, without DNA. In total, the table holds around 550,000 distinct CDR3 sequences. The material sequenced was blood T cells: a sorted CD56 or NKG2C T cell subset, CD4+ or CD8+ T cells, or bulk PBMC T cells (not recorded which). These receptors originate from a man aged 18 to 29 in good health.

This chain joins TRBV12-5 and TRBJ2-5; no DNA is available, so the TRBD2 call from TCRdb remains unchecked. CDR3 length equals 14 residues. The germline V gene encodes CDR1 LGHNT and CDR2 FRNRAP. The CDR3 reads CASGLGTAKETQYF.

The chain joins TRBV7-9 to TRBJ2-3; without DNA, the TCRdb call of TRBD2 cannot be checked. The CDR3 covers 14 residues. Germline V lookup: CDR1 SEHNR, CDR2 FQNEAQ (reference sequence). The CDR3: CASSVDSLTDTQYF.

The V and J genes are TRBV6-1 and TRBJ2-5; checking the TCRdb D call of TRBD2 is not possible without DNA. CDR1 is MNHNS and CDR2 is SASEGT in the germline V gene. The CDR3 length is 15 residues. The CDR3 sequence: CASSDLPGLVETQYF.

CDR3 sequence: CASSPNIGRSTDTQYF. The V call is TRBV7-9, the J call TRBJ2-3; TCRdb proposes TRBD2, but this gene call is untestable without DNA. This CDR3 has 16 amino acids. CDR1 is SEHNR, CDR2 FQNEAQ, per germline (reference sequence).

This sequence joins TRBV7-3 and TRBJ2-2; TCRdb's D call, TRBD1, is unchecked because there is no DNA. Germline CDR1 and CDR2: SGHTA and FQGTGA. CDR3 length: 14 residues. The CDR3 reads CASSPRGSHGELFF. Variable domain in full (rest from reference TRBV7-3 and TRBJ2-2): GAGVSQTPSNKVTEKGKYVELRCDPISGHTALYWYRQSLGQGPEFLIYFQGTGAADDSGLPNDRFFAVRPEGSVSTLKIQRTERGDSAVYLCASSPRGSHGELFFGEGSRLTVL.

The chain uses TRBV10-3 and TRBJ2-5; TCRdb's D gene call, TRBD2, goes unchecked for lack of DNA. CDR1 and CDR2 (germline): ENHRY, SYGVKD. The CDR3 contains 17 residues. This chain's CDR3 is CAISEARTQDIQETQYF.

The V call is TRBV4-2, the J call TRBJ2-1; the TCRdb call, TRBD2, lacks DNA for checking. The CDR3 spans 18 residues. Germline lookup yields CDR1 LGHNA and CDR2 YNFKEQ. Here the CDR3 reads CASSLFTGGGRLDNEQFF.

The rearrangement links TRBV10-3 to TRBJ2-7; TCRdb lists TRBD1, though no DNA is available to test this call. Germline values: CDR1 ENHRY, CDR2 SYGVKD. The CDR3 has 12 residues. CDR3 in amino acids: CAIRGQDNEQYF.

CDR3 residues: CASRRQGGSYNEQFF. The chain recombines TRBV12-3 or TRBV12-4 with TRBJ2-1; TCRdb returns TRBD1, unconfirmable since there is no DNA. The CDR3 is made up of 15 amino acids.

V and J are TRBV5-4 and TRBJ2-5. The CDR3 is 15 amino acids. Per germline, CDR1 SGHNT and CDR2 YYREEE (reference sequence). The CDR3 protein is CASSLGRQVQETQYF. The full variable domain, with the rest looked up from reference TRBV5-4 and TRBJ2-5, is ETGVTQSPTHLIKTRGQQVTLRCSSQSGHNTVSWYQQALGQGPQFIFQYYREEENGRGNFPPRFSGLQFPNYSSELNVNALELDDSALYLCASSLGRQVQETQYFGPGTRLLVL.

The chain combines TRBV3-1 with TRBJ2-3. The germline V gene encodes CDR1 LGHDT and CDR2 YNNKEL (reference sequence). The CDR3 spans 16 residues. The CDR3 sequence is CASSPSGRPSTDTQYF.

The rearrangement uses TRBV12-3 or TRBV12-4 and TRBJ1-5. This CDR3 is 14 amino acids long. The CDR3 sequence: CASSPISTNQPQHF.

The chain carries TRBV6-2 or TRBV6-3 and TRBJ1-5; the D call from TCRdb, TRBD1, cannot be confirmed without DNA. Germline V CDR1 and CDR2: MNHEY, SVGEGT. CDR3 size: 17 residues. CDR3 residues: CASTHSGTPRGNQPQHF.

V gene TRBV4-1 combines with J gene TRBJ1-1. Germline V CDR1 and CDR2: MGHRA, YSYEKL. The CDR3 covers 15 residues. The chain's CDR3 is CASSQVLGGNTEAFF.

The chain joins TRBV6-2 or TRBV6-3 to TRBJ2-3; TCRdb indicates TRBD1, and absent DNA this call remains unverified. There are 14 residues in the CDR3. Looked up from germline, CDR1 is MNHEY and CDR2 is SVGEGT. The CDR3 protein is CASKWRQSTDTQYF.

The rearrangement uses TRBV11-2 and TRBJ2-5; the D call from TCRdb, TRBD2, cannot be confirmed without DNA. The germline CDR1 and CDR2 sequences are SGHAT and FQNNGV. The CDR3 is 12 amino acids. CDR3: CASTRDLGTQYF.

V gene TRBV12-3 or TRBV12-4 combines with J gene TRBJ2-7; TCRdb proposes TRBD1, but this gene call is untestable without DNA. The CDR3 has 15 residues. This CDR3 reads CASSFGQLKSYEQYF.

The chain is built from TRBV7-6 and TRBJ2-7; TCRdb proposes TRBD1, but this gene call is untestable without DNA. The CDR3 spans 15 residues. Germline V gene lookup returns CDR1 SGHVS and CDR2 FNYEAQ. CDR3 residues: CASSPNPGQGYEQYF.

The chain carries TRBV28 and TRBJ2-7. This CDR3 is 11 amino acids long. The germline CDR1 and CDR2 sequences are MDHEN and SYDVKM. CDR3 in amino acids: CASTGIYEQYF. The full variable domain, completed using reference TRBV28 and TRBJ2-7, is DVKVTQSSRYLVKRTGEKVFLECVQDMDHENMFWYRQDPGLGLRLIYFSYDVKMKEKGDIPEGYSVSREKKERFSLILESASTNQTSMYLCASTGIYEQYFGPGTRLTVT.

The chain links TRBV5-1 to TRBJ1-2. Germline V gene data show CDR1 as SGHRS and CDR2 as YFSETQ. The CDR3 sequence is 11 residues long. The CDR3 loop reads CASRDNYGYTF.

The chain combines TRBV2 with TRBJ1-1; lacking DNA, the TRBD1 call made by TCRdb goes unchecked. This CDR3 comprises 13 residues. Germline V gene lookup returns CDR1 SNHLY and CDR2 FYNNEI. CDR3 protein: CASTGQGYTEAFF.

The chain is built from TRBV6-2 or TRBV6-3 and TRBJ2-5; the TCRdb call, TRBD1, lacks DNA for checking. The CDR3 contains 15 residues. Germline CDR1 MNHEY, CDR2 SVGEGT. The CDR3 loop is CASSSTGYGWETQYF.

The chain links TRBV12-5 to TRBJ2-4; the D gene TCRdb calls, TRBD1, cannot be checked with no DNA. The CDR3 covers 14 residues. The germline gives CDR1 LGHNT, CDR2 FRNRAP. The CDR3 protein is CASGPSGAGNIQYF.

The J gene is TRBJ2-2, the V gene TRBV5-1. The CDR3 is 16 amino acids. Per germline, CDR1 SGHRS and CDR2 YFSETQ. CDR3 region: CASSFGLVANTGELFF.

V and J are TRBV7-2 and TRBJ2-7; no DNA is available, so the TRBD1 call from TCRdb remains unchecked. The CDR3 has 15 residues. Germline V CDR1 and CDR2: SGHTA, FQGNSA. The CDR3 protein is CASKGPGQGVWEQYF.